This T cell receptor (beta chain) was sequenced in a study of read filtering for tumor transcriptome and immune sequencing (dated by TCRdb to between 2020 and 2021). Regarding the research as a whole: The cohort had around 18 male and over 12 female patients with a mean age of roughly 70 years, ranging from 47 to 80. Under revised international staging, roughly 8 patients fell into R-ISS I, some 15 into R-ISS II and over five into R-ISS III. After DNase treatment, whole-transcriptome libraries were prepared with the TruSeq RNA Access Library Prep Kit. Per sample, about 4.05 to 10.27 million TCR-region mapped reads were obtained with IR-seq, compared with only about 85 to 1,400 with RNA-seq. TCR repertoires obtained by targeted immune repertoire sequencing and by bulk whole-transcriptome sequencing performed on the same bone marrow samples were compared. A main aim was a read-filtering strategy for immune repertoire data, specifically whether clonotypes supported by a single read should be removed. Study-wide conclusions, independent of this receptor: The correlation between IR-seq and RNA-seq shared clonotype proportions was increased by removal of single-read clonotypes. The sorted CD138-negative fraction was a mixed bone marrow immune population, not purified T cells. Single-read clonotypes made up roughly 85% of clonotypes but only approximately 3.5% of total reads in IR-seq, compared with roughly 70% of clonotypes and 44.6% of reads in RNA-seq. Compared with RNA-seq, IR-seq captured clonotypes at much greater depth and more reliably, and a smaller IR-seq throughput was enough to identify most of the shared clonotypes.

Starting from approximately 400 ng RNA, TCR libraries were constructed with the Immunoverse kit using molecular barcoded adaptors that cover the alpha/delta and beta/gamma chains. TCR library preparation used the same RNA that was used for transcriptome sequencing. Sequencing of the TCR libraries was done on an Illumina HiSeq 4000 with 2 x 150 cycles. Concerning the study's data processing: Using MiXCR, which included quality filtering and error correction, TCR reads were aligned to human V, D, J and C references and then assembled into CDR3 clonotypes. The tcR package in R was used for analysis of clonotype counts and gene usage diversity. Raw mapping reads were checked after the RNA-seq reads had been mapped by STAR aligner version 2.5.3a onto the human GRCh37 genome. To test how sequencing depth affected the clonotypes detected, IR-seq fastq files were randomly downsampled with Seqtk 1.3. TCRdb handled the public reads itself, with Q25 trimming in fastp and clone calling in MiXCR, and kept productive beta chains. Merged by CDR3 protein, the rows form single entries marked with the most common genes and DNA. These V and J calls originate from TCRdb's pipeline instead of the authors' own analysis. For this sample there are over 50,000 distinct CDR3 sequences; around 18% appear just once. The ten largest clones take up over 11% of the sample.

Each patient had bone marrow sampled at the time of active disease. Isolation of bone marrow mononuclear cells was performed by Ficoll-Hypaque density gradient centrifugation. To remove myeloma plasma cells, the cells were labeled with CD138 magnetic microbeads on a MACS separator, and CD138-negative cells were then collected by negative selection. Flow cytometry on an Attune NxT with CD138 antibodies was used to check the purity of the isolated cells. TRIzol reagent was used to extract total RNA, which was then quantified with a NanoDrop spectrophotometer. For each patient, paired RNA-seq and IR-seq were run on the CD138-negative bone marrow sample from that patient. Concerning this clonotype itself: Its recognized antigen is unknown. No clone much larger than this one lies a single base away; base qualities are absent.

Sequencing input: a population of CD138-negative cells sorted from bone marrow. The meaning of the sample's cell subset or site label: bone marrow mononuclear cells depleted of CD138+ plasma/myeloma cells by negative magnetic selection. The clonotype was recovered from a donor aged 40 or older with multiple myeloma.

In nucleotide form, the sequence is TGTGCCAGCGACCGACAGGGCTTCGAGCAGTACTTC. Translated, this is CASDRQGFEQYF. The sequence links TRBV7-9 to TRBJ2-7; TRBD1 lines up with 7 middle nucleotides. Spanning cysteine to phenylalanine, the CDR3 consists of 12 amino acids. The only DNA kept is the CDR3, 36 bases in frame from the first base. Via the germline V gene (reference sequence), CDR1 is SEHNR and CDR2 FQNEAQ. Compared with germline, V lacks 8 bases and J lacks 6 bases; bases without a gene match: 7.